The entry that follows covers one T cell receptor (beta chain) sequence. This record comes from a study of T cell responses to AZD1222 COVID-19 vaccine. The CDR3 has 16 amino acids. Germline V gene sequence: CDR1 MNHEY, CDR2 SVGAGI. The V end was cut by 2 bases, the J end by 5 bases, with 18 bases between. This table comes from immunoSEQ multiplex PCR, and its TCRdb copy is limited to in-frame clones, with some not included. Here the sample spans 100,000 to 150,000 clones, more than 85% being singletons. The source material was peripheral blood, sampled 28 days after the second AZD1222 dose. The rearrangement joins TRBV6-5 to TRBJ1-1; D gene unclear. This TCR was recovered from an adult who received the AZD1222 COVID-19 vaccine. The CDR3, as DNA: TGTGCCAGCAGTTACGGTGTGGGAACCCAGGATACTGAAGCTTTCTTT. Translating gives CASSYGVGTQDTEAFF.